The 11 T cell receptor beta chains given below trace back to one sample, sequenced in a study of CD8 T cells in ankylosing spondylitis. TCRdb itself ran the 5' RACE reads through MiXCR, one entry per CDR3 protein. This table has roughly 180,000 distinct CDR3 sequences, 9.5% to 15% appearing once. The sequencing input was blood, either unsorted or a sorted T cell fraction (not recorded which). Receptor source: a male donor with ankylosing spondylitis or in good health (not recorded which).

The V and J genes are TRBV6-5 and TRBJ1-2; tentatively, D is TRBD1 (5 bases). This CDR3 spans 14 amino acids. Germline lookup yields CDR1 MNHEY and CDR2 SVGAGI. Trimming removed 4 bases at V and 4 bases at J, with 13 bases between. The CDR3 region is CASSSDLRGYGYTF. The CDR3 nucleotides read TGTGCCAGCAGTTCGGACTTGAGGGGCTATGGCTACACCTTC.

This clonotype was found a few times. J is TRBJ2-4 and V is TRBV7-8, with TRBD2 matching 8 bases. Germline CDR1 is SGHVS and CDR2 is FQNEAQ. This CDR3 is 14 amino acids long. J was trimmed by 3 bases and V by 5 bases; bases with no gene match: 3. For the CDR3, the DNA is TGTGCCAGCAGCCCACGGGAGGGCAAAAACATTCAGTACTTC. Translated: CASSPREGKNIQYF.

The V gene is TRBV18, the J gene TRBJ2-7; TRBD2 is a possible D gene (6 bases). Germline V gives CDR1 KGHSH, CDR2 LQKENI. This CDR3 spans 13 amino acids. V was trimmed by 3 bases and J by 5 bases, leaving 11 bases between them. The CDR3 region has the DNA TGTGCCAGCTCACCGGGGGGAGCGAACGAGCAGTACTTC. Its protein product is CASSPGGANEQYF. Supplemented by reference TRBV18 and TRBJ2-7, the full variable domain reads NAGVMQNPRHLVRRRGQEARLRCSPMKGHSHVYWYRQLPEEGLKFMVYLQKENIIDESGMPKERFSAEFPKEGPSILRIQQVVRGDSAAYFCASSPGGANEQYFGPGTRLTVT.

The chain has TRBV20-1 and TRBJ2-7, with 10 bases identical to TRBD1. The V segment lost 6 bases and the J segment 6 bases; nucleotides outside the gene matches: 14. Looked up from germline, CDR1 is DFQATT and CDR2 is SNEGSKA (reference sequence). The CDR3 contains 15 residues. The CDR3 region is CSAVYSGQGVPEQYF. For the CDR3, the DNA is TGCAGTGCGGTTTACTCAGGACAGGGGGTTCCCGAGCAGTACTTC.

This clonotype has only a few counts. The rearrangement uses TRBV20-1 and TRBJ2-1, with 7 positions matching TRBD1. The length of the CDR3 is 15 residues. The V gene end was trimmed by 6 bases and the J gene end by 2 bases; junction bases not matched to a gene: 10. CDR1 and CDR2 (germline): DFQATT, SNEGSKA (reference sequence). CDR3 in amino acids: CSAESDRRAYNEQFF. In DNA form, the CDR3 reads TGCAGTGCCGAGTCGGACAGGAGAGCCTACAATGAGCAGTTCTTC.

V is TRBV7-6 and J is TRBJ2-7, with 7 bases that match TRBD1. The CDR3 extends over 14 amino acids. The germline CDR1 and CDR2 sequences are SGHVS and FNYEAQ. J gave up 2 bases and V 5 bases, and 6 bases lay outside the gene matches. DNA of the CDR3: TGTGCCAGCAGCCCTGGGACAGAGACCTACGAGCAGTACTTC. Encoded protein: CASSPGTETYEQYF.

There are a few counts of this clonotype. The gene calls are TRBV27 and TRBJ1-1; maybe TRBD1 (5 bases). This CDR3 has 13 residues. V was pared by 3 bases and J by 5 bases, with 10 bases between. Germline V gene sequence: CDR1 MNHEY, CDR2 SMNVEV (reference sequence). CDR3 sequence: CASSFLGETEAFF. The CDR3 coding sequence is TGTGCCAGCAGTTTTTTAGGGGAAACTGAAGCTTTCTTT.

This sequence joins TRBV19 and TRBJ1-1, with D possibly matching TRBD1 (5 bases). Trimming stripped 1 base from V and 11 bases from J, with 8 bases between. Per germline, CDR1 LNHDA and CDR2 SQIVND (reference sequence). This CDR3 region has 11 residues. The CDR3 loop is CASSIGGDAFF. The CDR3 nucleotides are TGTGCCAGTAGTATAGGAGGGGACGCTTTCTTT. Supplemented by reference TRBV19 and TRBJ1-1, the full variable domain reads DGGITQSPKYLFRKEGQNVTLSCEQNLNHDAMYWYRQDPGQGLRLIYYSQIVNDFQKGDIAEGYSVSREKKESFPLTVTSAQKNPTAFYLCASSIGGDAFFGQGTRLTVV.

In its sample, this clonotype was seen many times. This sequence joins TRBV30 and TRBJ2-1; D perhaps matches TRBD2 (5 bases). Trimming took off 3 bases at V and 1 base at J, with 7 bases between the two ends. Germline V gene data show CDR1 as GTSNPN and CDR2 as SVGIG (reference sequence). The CDR3 totals 13 residues. CDR3 loop: CAWSGISYNEQFF. The CDR3, as DNA: TGTGCCTGGAGCGGGATTTCCTACAATGAGCAGTTCTTC. The full variable domain, its missing parts supplied by reference TRBV30 and TRBJ2-1, is SQTIHQWPATLVQPVGSPLSLECTVEGTSNPNLYWYRQAAGRGLQLLFYSVGIGQISSEVPQNLSASRPQDRQFILSSKKLLLSDSGFYLCAWSGISYNEQFFGPGTRLTVL.

The rearrangement links TRBV11-2 to TRBJ2-1; no firm D call. CDR1 and CDR2 from the germline V gene are SGHAT and FQNNGV. Trimming left V 4 bases short and J 1 base short, with 11 bases between. CDR3 length: 15 residues. CDR3 sequence (DNA): TGTGCCAGCAGCTCCCCGATAGGGTCCTACAATGAGCAGTTCTTC. Amino acid sequence: CASSSPIGSYNEQFF.

This clonotype was detected only a few times. The CDR3 DNA reads TGTGCCATCAGTGAGCCGACAGGGAGCTACACAGATACGCAGTATTTT. Its translation is CAISEPTGSYTDTQYF. This chain uses TRBV10-3 with TRBJ2-3, with 7 bases fitting TRBD1. V shed 2 bases, J shed 2 bases, and the junction held 7 bases outside the gene matches. The germline V gene has CDR1 ENHRY and CDR2 SYGVKD. This CDR3 is built from 16 residues.